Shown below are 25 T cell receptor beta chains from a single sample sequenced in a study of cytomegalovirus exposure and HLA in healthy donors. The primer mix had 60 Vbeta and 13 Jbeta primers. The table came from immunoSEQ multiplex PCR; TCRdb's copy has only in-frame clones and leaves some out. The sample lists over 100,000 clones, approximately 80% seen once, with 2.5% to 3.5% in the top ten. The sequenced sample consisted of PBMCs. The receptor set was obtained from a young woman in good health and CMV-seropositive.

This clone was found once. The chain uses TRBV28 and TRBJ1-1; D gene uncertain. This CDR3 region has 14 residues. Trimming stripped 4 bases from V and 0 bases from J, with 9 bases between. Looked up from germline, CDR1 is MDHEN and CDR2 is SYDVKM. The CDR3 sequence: CASSSPNMNTEAFF. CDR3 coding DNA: TGTGCCAGCAGTTCTCCCAACATGAACACTGAAGCTTTCTTT.

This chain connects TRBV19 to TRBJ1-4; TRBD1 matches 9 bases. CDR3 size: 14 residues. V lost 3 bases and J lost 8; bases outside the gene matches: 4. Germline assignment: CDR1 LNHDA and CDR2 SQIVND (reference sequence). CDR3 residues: CASSIGTGNEKLFF. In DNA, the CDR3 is TGTGCCAGTAGTATTGGGACAGGGAACGAAAAACTGTTTTTT. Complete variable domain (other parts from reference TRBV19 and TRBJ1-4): DGGITQSPKYLFRKEGQNVTLSCEQNLNHDAMYWYRQDPGQGLRLIYYSQIVNDFQKGDIAEGYSVSREKKESFPLTVTSAQKNPTAFYLCASSIGTGNEKLFFGSGTQLSVL.

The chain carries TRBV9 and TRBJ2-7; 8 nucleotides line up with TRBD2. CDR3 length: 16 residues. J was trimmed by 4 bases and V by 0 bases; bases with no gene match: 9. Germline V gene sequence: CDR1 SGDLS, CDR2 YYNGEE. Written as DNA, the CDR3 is TGTGCCAGCAGCGTAGGGGCGGCGGGGGGCACATACGAGCAGTACTTC. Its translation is CASSVGAAGGTYEQYF.

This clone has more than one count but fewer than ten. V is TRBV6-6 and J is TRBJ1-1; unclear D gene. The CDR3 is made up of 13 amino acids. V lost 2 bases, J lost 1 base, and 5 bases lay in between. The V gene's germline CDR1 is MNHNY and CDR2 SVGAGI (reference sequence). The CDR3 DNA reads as TGTGCCAGCAGTTACCAGGAGAACACTGAAGCTTTCTTT. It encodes CASSYQENTEAFF.

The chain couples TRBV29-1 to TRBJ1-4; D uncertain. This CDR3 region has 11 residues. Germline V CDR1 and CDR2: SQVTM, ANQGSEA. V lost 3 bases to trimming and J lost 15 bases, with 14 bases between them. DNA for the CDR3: TGCAGCGTTGACGCCGGGTCTTGGGTGTTTTTT. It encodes CSVDAGSWVFF.

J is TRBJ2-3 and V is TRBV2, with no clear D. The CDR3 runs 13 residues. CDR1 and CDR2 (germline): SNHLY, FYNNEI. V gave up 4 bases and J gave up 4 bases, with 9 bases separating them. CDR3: CASSGLSADTQYF. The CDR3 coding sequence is TGTGCCAGCAGTGGGCTGAGCGCAGATACGCAGTATTTT.

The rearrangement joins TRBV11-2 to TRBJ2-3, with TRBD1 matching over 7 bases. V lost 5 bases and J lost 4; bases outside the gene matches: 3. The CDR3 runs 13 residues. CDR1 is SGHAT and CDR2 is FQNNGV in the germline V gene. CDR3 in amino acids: CASSPTGADTQYF. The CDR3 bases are TGTGCCAGCAGCCCTACAGGGGCAGATACGCAGTATTTT.

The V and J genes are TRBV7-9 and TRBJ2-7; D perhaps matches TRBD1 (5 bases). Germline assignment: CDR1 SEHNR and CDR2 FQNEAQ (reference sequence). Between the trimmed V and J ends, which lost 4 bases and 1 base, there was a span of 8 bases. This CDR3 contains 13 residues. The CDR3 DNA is TGTGCCAGCAGCTCCAGGGATTCCTACGAGCAGTACTTC. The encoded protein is CASSSRDSYEQYF.

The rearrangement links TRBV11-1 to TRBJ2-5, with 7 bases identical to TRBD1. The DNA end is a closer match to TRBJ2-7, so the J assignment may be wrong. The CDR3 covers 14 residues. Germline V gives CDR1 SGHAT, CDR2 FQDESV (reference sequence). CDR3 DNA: TGTGCCAGCAGCTCCTCGGGACAGTCGACCGAGCAGTACTTC. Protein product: CASSSSGQSTEQYF.

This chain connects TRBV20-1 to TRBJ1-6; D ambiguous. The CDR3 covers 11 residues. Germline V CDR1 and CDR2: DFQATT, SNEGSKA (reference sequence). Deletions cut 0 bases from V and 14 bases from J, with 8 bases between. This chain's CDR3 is CSARDVGSLHF. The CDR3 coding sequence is TGCAGTGCTAGAGATGTGGGCTCCCTCCACTTT.

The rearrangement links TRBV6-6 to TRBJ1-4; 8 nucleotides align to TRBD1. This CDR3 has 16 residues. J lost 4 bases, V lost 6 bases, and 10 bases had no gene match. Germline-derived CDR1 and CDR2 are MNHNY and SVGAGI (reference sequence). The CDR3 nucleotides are TGTGCCAGCAGCAACCCCCGGACAGGGCTTAATGAAAAACTGTTTTTT. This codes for CASSNPRTGLNEKLFF.

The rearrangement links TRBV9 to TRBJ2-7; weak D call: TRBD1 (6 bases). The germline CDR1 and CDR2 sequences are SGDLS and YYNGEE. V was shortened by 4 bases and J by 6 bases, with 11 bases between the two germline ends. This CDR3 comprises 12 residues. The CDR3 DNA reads TGTGCCAGCAGCCCCAGGGGAGTCGAGCAGTACTTC. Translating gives CASSPRGVEQYF.

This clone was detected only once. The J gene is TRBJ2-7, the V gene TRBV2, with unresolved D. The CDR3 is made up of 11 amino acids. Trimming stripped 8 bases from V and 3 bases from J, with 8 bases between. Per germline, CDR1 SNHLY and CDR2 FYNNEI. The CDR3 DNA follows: TGTGCCAGCCTCGACATCTACGAGCAGTACTTC. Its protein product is CASLDIYEQYF. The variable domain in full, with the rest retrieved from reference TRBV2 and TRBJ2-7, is EPEVTQTPSHQVTQMGQEVILRCVPISNHLYFYWYRQILGQKVEFLVSFYNNEISEKSEIFDDQFSVERPDGSNFTLKIRSTKLEDSAMYFCASLDIYEQYFGPGTRLTVT.

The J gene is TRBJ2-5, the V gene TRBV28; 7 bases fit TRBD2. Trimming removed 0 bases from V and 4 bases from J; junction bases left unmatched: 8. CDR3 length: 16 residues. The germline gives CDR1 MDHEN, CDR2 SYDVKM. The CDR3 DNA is TGTGCCAGCAGTTTATGGGGCGGTAGGGAGGGAGAGACCCAGTACTTC. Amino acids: CASSLWGGREGETQYF.

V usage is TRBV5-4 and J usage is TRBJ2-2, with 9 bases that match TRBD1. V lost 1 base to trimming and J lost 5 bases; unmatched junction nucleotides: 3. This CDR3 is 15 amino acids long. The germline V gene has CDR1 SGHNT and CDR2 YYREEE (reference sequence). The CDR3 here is CASSLPDRGTGELFF. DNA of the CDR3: TGTGCCAGCAGCTTGCCGGACAGGGGTACCGGGGAGCTGTTTTTT.

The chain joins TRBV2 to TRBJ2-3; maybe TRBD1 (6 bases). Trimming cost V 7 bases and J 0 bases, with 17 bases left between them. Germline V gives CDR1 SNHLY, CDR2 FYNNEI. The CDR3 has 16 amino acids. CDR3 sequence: CASTPTGFSSTDTQYF. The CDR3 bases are TGTGCCAGCACCCCCACAGGGTTTTCAAGCACAGATACGCAGTATTTT.

DNA for the CDR3: TGTGCCATTTCGGGACACCAATCCTCCTACGAGCAGTACTTC. Residues: CAISGHQSSYEQYF. The chain uses TRBV10-3 and TRBJ2-7; possible D gene TRBD1, 6 bases. V gave up 9 bases and J gave up 0 bases, with 15 bases separating them. This CDR3 has 14 residues. Germline loops: CDR1 ENHRY, CDR2 SYGVKD.

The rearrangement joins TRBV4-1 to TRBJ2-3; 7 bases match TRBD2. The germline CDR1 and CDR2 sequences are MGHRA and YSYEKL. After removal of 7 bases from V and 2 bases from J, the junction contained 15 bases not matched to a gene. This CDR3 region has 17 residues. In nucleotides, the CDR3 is TGCGCCAGCACCCTCGGGGTAGCGGGTGTAGTCACAGATACGCAGTATTTT. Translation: CASTLGVAGVVTDTQYF.

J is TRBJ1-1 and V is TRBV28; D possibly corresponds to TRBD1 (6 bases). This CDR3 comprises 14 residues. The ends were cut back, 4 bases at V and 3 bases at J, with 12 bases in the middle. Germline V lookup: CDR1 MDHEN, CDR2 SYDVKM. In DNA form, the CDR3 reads TGTGCCAGCAGTTCTCCAGGGGTATACACTGAAGCTTTCTTT. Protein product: CASSSPGVYTEAFF.

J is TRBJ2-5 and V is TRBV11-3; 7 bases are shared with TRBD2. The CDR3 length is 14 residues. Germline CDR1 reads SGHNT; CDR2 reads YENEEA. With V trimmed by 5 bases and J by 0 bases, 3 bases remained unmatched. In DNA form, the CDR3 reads TGTGCCAGCAGCCGGGGGGACTACCAAGAGACCCAGTACTTC. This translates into CASSRGDYQETQYF.

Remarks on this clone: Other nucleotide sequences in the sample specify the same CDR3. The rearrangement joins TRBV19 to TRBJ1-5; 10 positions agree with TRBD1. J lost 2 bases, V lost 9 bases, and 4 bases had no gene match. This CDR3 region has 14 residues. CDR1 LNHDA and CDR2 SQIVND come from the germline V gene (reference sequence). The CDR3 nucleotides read TGTGCCAGCTCCGGGACAGGGGGCAATCAGCCCCAGCATTTT. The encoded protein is CASSGTGGNQPQHF.

The CDR3: CASSHTTGSYTF. CDR3 bases: TGTGCCAGCAGCCATACGACAGGGAGCTACACCTTC. The chain couples TRBV6-1 to TRBJ1-2; TRBD1 aligns across 7 bases. V gave up 6 bases and J gave up 9 bases; unmatched junction bases: 7. The germline CDR1 and CDR2 sequences are MNHNS and SASEGT. CDR3 length: 12 amino acids.

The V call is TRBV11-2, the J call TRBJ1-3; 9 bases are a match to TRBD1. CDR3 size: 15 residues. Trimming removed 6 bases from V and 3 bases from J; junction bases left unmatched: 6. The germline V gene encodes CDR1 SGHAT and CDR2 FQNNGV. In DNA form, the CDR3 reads TGTGCCAGCAGTCAAGACAGGGGGTATGGAAACACCATATATTTT. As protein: CASSQDRGYGNTIYF.

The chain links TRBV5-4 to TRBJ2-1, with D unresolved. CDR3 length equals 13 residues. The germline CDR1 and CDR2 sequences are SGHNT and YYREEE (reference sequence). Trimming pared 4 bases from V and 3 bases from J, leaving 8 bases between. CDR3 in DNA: TGTGCCAGCAGCCCAACTGACTACAATGAGCAGTTCTTC. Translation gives CASSPTDYNEQFF.

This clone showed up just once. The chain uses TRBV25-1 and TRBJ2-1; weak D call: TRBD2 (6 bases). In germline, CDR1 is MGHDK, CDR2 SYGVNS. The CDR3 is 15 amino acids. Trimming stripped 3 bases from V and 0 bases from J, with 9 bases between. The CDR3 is CASSDDGGSYNEQFF. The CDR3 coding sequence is TGTGCCAGCAGTGATGACGGGGGCTCCTACAATGAGCAGTTCTTC.